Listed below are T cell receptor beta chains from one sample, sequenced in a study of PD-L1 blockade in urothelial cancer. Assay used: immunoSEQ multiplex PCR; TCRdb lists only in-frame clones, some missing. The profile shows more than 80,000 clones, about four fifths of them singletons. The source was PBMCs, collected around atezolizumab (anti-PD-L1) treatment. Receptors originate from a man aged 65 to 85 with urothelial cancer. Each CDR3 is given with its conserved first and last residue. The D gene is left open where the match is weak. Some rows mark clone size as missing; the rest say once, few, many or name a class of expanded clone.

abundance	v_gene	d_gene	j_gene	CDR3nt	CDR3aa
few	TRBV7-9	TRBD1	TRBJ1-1	TGTGCCAGCAGCTCGTACAGGGGCGCGAACACTGAAGCTTTCTTT	CASSSYRGANTEAFF
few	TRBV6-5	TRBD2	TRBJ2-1	TGTGCCAGCAGGGGACTAGCGGCCTACAATGAGCAGTTCTTC	CASRGLAAYNEQFF
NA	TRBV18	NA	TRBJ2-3	TGTGCCAGCTCACGAGGTACAGATACGCAGTATTTT	CASSRGTDTQYF
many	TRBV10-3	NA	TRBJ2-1	TGTGCCATCAGTGAGTCGAAAGGGGGATCCTACAATGAGCAGTTCTTC	CAISESKGGSYNEQFF
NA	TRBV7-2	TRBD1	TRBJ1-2	TGTGCCAGCAGCCGCGAAGGGGGCGGCGAAGGCTACACCTTC	CASSREGGGEGYTF
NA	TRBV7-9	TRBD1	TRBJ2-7	TGTGCCAGCAGCTTTGGGGACAGCTACGAGCAGTACTTC	CASSFGDSYEQYF
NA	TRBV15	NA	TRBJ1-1	TGTGCCACCAGCGTGACAGAGAACACTGAAGCTTTCTTT	CATSVTENTEAFF
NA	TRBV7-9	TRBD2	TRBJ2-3	TGTGCCAGCAGCCCCCCTGCGGGGGGGCCAGATACGCAGTATTTT	CASSPPAGGPDTQYF
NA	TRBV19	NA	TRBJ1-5	TGTGCCAGTAGTCGCGGGAGGGCTCAGCCCCAGCATTTT	CASSRGRAQPQHF
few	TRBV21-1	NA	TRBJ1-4	TGTGCCAGCAGCAAAAGAGGGACAGGGTACTATGGGGAAAAACTGTTTTTT	CASSKRGTGYYGEKLFF
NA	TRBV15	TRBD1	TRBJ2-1	TGTGCCACCAGCAGAGGGGACGGGACAGGGCGTCTTTGGCAGTTCTTC	CATSRGDGTGRLWQFF
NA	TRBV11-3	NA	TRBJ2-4	TGTGCCAGCAGCTTAGGACAGATAGCCAAAAACATTCAGTACTTC	CASSLGQIAKNIQYF
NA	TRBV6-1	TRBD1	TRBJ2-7	TGTGCCAGCACTAGGACAGGGGGAAGTTACGAGCAGTACTTC	CASTRTGGSYEQYF
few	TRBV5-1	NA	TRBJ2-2	TGCGCCAGCAGCTTGGTGACAAACACCGGGGAGCTGTTTTTT	CASSLVTNTGELFF
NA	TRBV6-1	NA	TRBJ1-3	TGTGCCAGCAGTGATCCTTTGGACGGGAGAACGTCTGGAAACACCATATATTTT	CASSDPLDGRTSGNTIYF
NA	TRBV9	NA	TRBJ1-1	TGTGCCAGCAGCGTAAGCGTGAACACTGAAGCTTTCTTT	CASSVSVNTEAFF
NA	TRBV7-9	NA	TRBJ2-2	TGTGCCAGCGGCAAACAGGAAAACACCGGGGAGCTGTTTTTT	CASGKQENTGELFF